This T cell receptor beta chain was captured by sequencing in a study of regulatory T cells in long-lasting Graves disease. Study in general: It was over 5 years of antithyroid drugs, with positive TSH receptor antibodies, that meant persistent Graves' disease.

Losses at the gene ends were 2 bases for V and 4 bases for J; bases not matched to a gene: 3. Germline values: CDR1 ENHRY, CDR2 SYGVKD. CDR3 length: 14 residues. A few counts support this clonotype. Its specificity is not known. Time point specified: persistent/refractory GD, antithyroid drugs over 5 years with positive TRAb. Following extraction of RNA from PBMCs, that RNA was used to make the TCR library. In building TCR beta libraries, iRepertoire HTBI primers were used together with Arm-PCR of CDR3 regions. TCRdb passed the multiplex PCR reads through MiXCR, listing each CDR3 protein once. The table records about 310,000 distinct CDR3 sequences, roughly a fifth of them present only once. Notes on the study in general: When disease was persistent, TRBV28, TRBJ1-2 and TRBJ2-5 were the favored segments.

The sequenced sample was peripheral blood mononuclear cells (PBMCs), obtained when the disease was refractory, from a patient treated with antithyroid drugs. This sequence was found in a female donor with Graves disease. V gene TRBV10-3 combines with J gene TRBJ1-2; 8 nucleotides agree with TRBD1. The CDR3 spells CAISEITGGYGYTF. CDR3 coding DNA: TGTGCCATCAGTGAGATAACAGGGGGCTATGGCTACACCTTC.